Sequencing of this T cell receptor (beta chain) was carried out in a study of T cell repertoires in ileal Crohn's disease. Study details: Postoperative therapy was given to about half: roughly 11 thiopurines, 15 to 20 anti-TNF agents.

This CDR3 has 13 amino acids. V was cut by 3 bases and J by 4 bases, with 8 bases left in between. CDR1 is SGHTA and CDR2 is FQGNSA in the germline V gene. Time point indicated: neoterminal ileum biopsy at postoperative endoscopy, about 6 months after surgery. Sequenced by immunoSEQ multiplex PCR; TCRdb stores in-frame clones only, minus some. This sample carries hundreds of clones, 65% to 90% of them seen once, and the ten largest clones take roughly 17%. Sequenced input: ileal tissue. V usage is TRBV7-2 and J usage is TRBJ2-3; weak D call: TRBD1 (6 bases). The source of this sequence is an adult with Crohn's disease. The CDR3 DNA follows: TGTGCCAGCAGCTTTAAGGGGGCAGATACGCAGTATTTT. This encodes CASSFKGADTQYF.